The 27 T cell receptor beta chains in this list originate from one sample, sequenced in a study of blood T cell repertoires in COVID-19. Produced via immunoSEQ multiplex PCR; TCRdb's table is partial and in-frame only. The sample lists some 40,000 clones; more than 85% were seen once. The sequenced sample consisted of peripheral blood. The origin of the receptors is a man aged 70-80 years with acute or convalescent COVID-19.

The genes are TRBV28 and TRBJ2-3, with 9 positions matching TRBD1. The germline CDR1 and CDR2 sequences are MDHEN and SYDVKM. CDR3 size: 17 residues. V dropped 2 bases and J dropped 4; count of bases not matched to a gene: 10. In nucleotides, the CDR3 is TGTGCCAGCAGTTTACCGCTGGGACAGGGTGTCGCAGATACGCAGTATTTT. This codes for CASSLPLGQGVADTQYF.

This rearrangement joins TRBV2 to TRBJ2-7; possible D gene TRBD1, 6 bases. The germline V gene has CDR1 SNHLY and CDR2 FYNNEI. The ends were cut back, 6 bases at V and 2 bases at J, with 14 bases in the middle. The CDR3 totals 14 residues. The CDR3 bases are TGTGCCAGCAGCCCCTCGACAGGTGCCTACGAGCAGTACTTC. Translated, it gives CASSPSTGAYEQYF.

This clone showed up just a few times. The V and J genes are TRBV6-5 and TRBJ1-1; TRBD1 matches 7 bases. Germline CDR1 MNHEY, CDR2 SVGAGI. This CDR3 region has 14 residues. The J segment lost 4 bases and the V segment lost 6 bases, leaving 8 bases of the junction unmatched. The CDR3 sequence is CASSLTGEGTEAFF. In DNA form, the CDR3 reads TGTGCCAGCAGCCTTACAGGGGAAGGCACTGAAGCTTTCTTT.

The chain links TRBV29-1 to TRBJ2-7; D is possibly TRBD2 (6 bases). The V end was cut by 4 bases, the J end by 3 bases, with 7 bases between. This CDR3 comprises 11 residues. Germline CDR1 is SQVTM and CDR2 is ANQGSEA. CDR3 loop: CSVAGSYEQYF. In DNA form, the CDR3 reads TGCAGCGTTGCCGGGAGCTACGAGCAGTACTTC.

V is TRBV4-3 and J is TRBJ2-7, with TRBD1 matching over 10 bases. The V segment lost 3 bases and the J segment 0 bases; nucleotides outside the gene matches: 2. The CDR3 runs 15 residues. Looked up from germline, CDR1 is LGHNA and CDR2 is YSLEER. This CDR3 is CASSQRTGGSYEQYF. The CDR3, as DNA: TGCGCCAGCAGCCAGCGGACAGGGGGCTCCTACGAGCAGTACTTC.

This chain links TRBV18 with TRBJ2-7; 7 bases line up with TRBD1. The CDR3 loop spans 15 amino acids. Germline CDR1 KGHSH, CDR2 LQKENI. Trimming took 3 bases from V and 2 from J; bases not matched to a gene: 7. CDR3 protein: CASSPAETGTYEQYF. In DNA form, the CDR3 reads TGTGCCAGCTCACCGGCCGAGACAGGGACCTACGAGCAGTACTTC.

V and J are TRBV6-5 and TRBJ1-2, with D perhaps TRBD1 (6 bases). The CDR3 extends over 14 amino acids. Trimming left V 6 bases short and J 5 bases short, with 16 bases between. The germline CDR1 and CDR2 sequences are MNHEY and SVGAGI. Here the CDR3 reads CASSSTGSGYGYTF. For the CDR3, the DNA is TGTGCCAGCAGCTCAACAGGGTCGGGATATGGCTACACCTTC.

This rearrangement joins TRBV29-1 to TRBJ1-1, with 7 bases fitting TRBD1. In germline, CDR1 is SQVTM, CDR2 ANQGSEA. Unmatched junction bases numbered 5, after V lost 7 bases and J lost 0 bases. This CDR3 spans 13 amino acids. The CDR3, as DNA: TGCAGCGCTAAGACAGGGATGAACACTGAAGCTTTCTTT. Protein: CSAKTGMNTEAFF.

CDR3 protein: CASSPGQGGYGYTF. The CDR3 DNA is TGCGCCAGCAGCCCGGGACAGGGAGGCTATGGCTACACCTTC. The rearrangement links TRBV5-1 to TRBJ1-2; 9 bases match TRBD1. CDR3 length: 14 amino acids. CDR1 SGHRS and CDR2 YFSETQ come from the germline V gene. V gave up 4 bases and J gave up 4 bases; unmatched junction bases: 5. The whole variable domain, filled in from reference TRBV5-1 and TRBJ1-2, reads KAGVTQTPRYLIKTRGQQVTLSCSPISGHRSVSWYQQTPGQGLQFLFEYFSETQRNKGNFPGRFSGRQFSNSRSEMNVSTLELGDSALYLCASSPGQGGYGYTFGSGTRLTVV.

This clone was found once. The CDR3 coding sequence is TGTGCCAGCAGCCCCCAGCGTGGGGGGAAGACTGAAGCTTTCTTT. Protein: CASSPQRGGKTEAFF. V and J are TRBV7-3 and TRBJ1-1; TRBD1 might be the D (5 bases). CDR1 is SGHTA and CDR2 is FQGTGA in the germline V gene. V was pared by 5 bases and J by 5 bases, with 18 bases between. The CDR3 spans 15 residues. Combining the CDR3 with reference TRBV7-3 and TRBJ1-1 gives the whole variable domain GAGVSQTPSNKVTEKGKYVELRCDPISGHTALYWYRQSLGQGPEFLIYFQGTGAADDSGLPNDRFFAVRPEGSVSTLKIQRTERGDSAVYLCASSPQRGGKTEAFFGQGTRLTVV.

J is TRBJ2-5 and V is TRBV7-2, with a weak D call TRBD2 (5 bases). Germline assignment: CDR1 SGHTA and CDR2 FQGNSA. V lost 4 bases and J 5 bases, leaving 14 bases between the germline ends. The CDR3 is 14 residues long. The CDR3 spells CASSSLSGSETQYF. The CDR3 DNA follows: TGTGCCAGCAGCTCGCTCAGCGGATCCGAGACCCAGTACTTC.

The chain carries TRBV20-1 and TRBJ1-2; D not resolved. The V gene's germline CDR1 is DFQATT and CDR2 SNEGSKA (reference sequence). V lost 5 bases, J lost 4 bases, and 8 bases lay in between. The CDR3 has 11 amino acids. CDR3 in amino acids: CSAPQIYGYTF. The DNA for the CDR3 is TGCAGTGCTCCCCAGATCTATGGCTACACCTTC.

The chain is built from TRBV2 and TRBJ1-1; D gene uncertain. The V and J ends lost 7 bases and 1 base respectively, with 10 bases between them. The CDR3 extends over 13 amino acids. Germline CDR1 reads SNHLY; CDR2 reads FYNNEI. DNA of the CDR3: TGTGCCAGCATGAGGGCCTCGAACACTGAAGCTTTCTTT. Translated: CASMRASNTEAFF. Full variable domain (missing parts from reference TRBV2 and TRBJ1-1): EPEVTQTPSHQVTQMGQEVILRCVPISNHLYFYWYRQILGQKVEFLVSFYNNEISEKSEIFDDQFSVERPDGSNFTLKIRSTKLEDSAMYFCASMRASNTEAFFGQGTRLTVV.

The chain recombines TRBV2 with TRBJ1-1; D uncertain. V shed 8 bases and J shed 1 base, with 11 bases lying between them. The CDR3 consists of 13 residues. Germline V gene lookup returns CDR1 SNHLY and CDR2 FYNNEI. The DNA for the CDR3 is TGTGCCAGCTCTAAGGCGGGGAACACTGAAGCTTTCTTT. Residues: CASSKAGNTEAFF.

V usage is TRBV5-4 and J usage is TRBJ2-3; no clear D gene. Germline CDR1 reads SGHNT; CDR2 reads YYREEE (reference sequence). Trimming stripped 1 base from V and 0 bases from J, with 3 bases between. CDR3 length: 13 residues. CDR3 coding DNA: TGTGCCAGCAGCTTGCATAGCACAGATACGCAGTATTTT. This sequence encodes CASSLHSTDTQYF.

The rearrangement joins TRBV10-3 to TRBJ2-5, with a tentative D call TRBD1 (5 bases). V lost 2 bases, J lost 0 bases, and 10 bases lay in between. CDR1 is ENHRY, CDR2 SYGVKD, per germline. The CDR3 consists of 15 residues. The CDR3 reads CAISELQGNQETQYF. The CDR3, as DNA: TGTGCCATCAGTGAGCTCCAGGGTAACCAAGAGACCCAGTACTTC.

In this sample, this clone turned up once. The chain carries TRBV9 and TRBJ2-7; the D gene is possibly TRBD2 (5 bases). This CDR3 contains 14 residues. V was clipped by 4 bases and J by 2 bases, with 13 bases between them. Germline CDR1 and CDR2: SGDLS and YYNGEE. The CDR3 region has the DNA TGTGCCAGCAGCCCGGGGAGAGGCGCCTACGAGCAGTACTTC. Protein: CASSPGRGAYEQYF.

This clone was picked up a small number of times. The genes are TRBV18 and TRBJ2-1, with a weak D call TRBD1 (6 bases). The V gene's germline CDR1 is KGHSH and CDR2 LQKENI. Trimming removed 2 bases from V and 7 bases from J, with 15 bases in between. The CDR3 sequence is 15 residues long. CDR3 nucleotides: TGTGCCAGCTCACCAAGGGGACAACTTAGGAATGAGCAGTTCTTC. Residues: CASSPRGQLRNEQFF.

This rearrangement joins TRBV28 to TRBJ1-1, with 9 bases lining up with TRBD1. V dropped 3 bases and J dropped 4; count of bases not matched to a gene: 3. CDR1 is MDHEN and CDR2 is SYDVKM in the germline V gene. The CDR3 extends over 14 amino acids. The CDR3, as DNA: TGTGCCAGCAGTTTGGGACAGGGAGTCACTGAAGCTTTCTTT. Its translation: CASSLGQGVTEAFF.

Only a few counts were recorded for this clone. The chain is built from TRBV10-3 and TRBJ1-4; 7 bases map to TRBD1. The germline V gene encodes CDR1 ENHRY and CDR2 SYGVKD. Trimming removed 10 bases from V and 7 bases from J; junction bases left unmatched: 9. The length of the CDR3 is 13 residues. CDR3 nucleotide sequence: TGTGCCAACCGACAGGGTGACGGTGAAAAACTGTTTTTT. Amino acid sequence: CANRQGDGEKLFF.

The chain links TRBV6-5 to TRBJ2-7, with a weak D call TRBD1 (5 bases). CDR3 size: 14 residues. V lost 7 bases and J 1 base, leaving 14 bases between the germline ends. CDR1 MNHEY and CDR2 SVGAGI come from the germline V gene. CDR3 region: CASNRTPESYEQYF. CDR3 DNA: TGTGCCAGCAATAGGACACCCGAATCCTACGAGCAGTACTTC.

V is TRBV7-2 and J is TRBJ2-3; 9 bases agree with TRBD2. The V and J ends lost 3 bases and 4 bases, in that order; junction bases with no gene match: 8. The germline CDR1 and CDR2 sequences are SGHTA and FQGNSA. The CDR3 runs to 16 residues. CDR3 loop: CASSFVSGSWADTQYF. DNA for the CDR3: TGTGCCAGCAGCTTTGTTAGCGGGAGTTGGGCAGATACGCAGTATTTT.

This sequence joins TRBV27 and TRBJ2-1; TRBD2 matches 9 bases. The CDR3 sequence is 15 residues long. Germline V lookup: CDR1 MNHEY, CDR2 SMNVEV (reference sequence). The trim removed 4 bases at V and 9 bases at J, leaving 10 bases unmatched. The CDR3 is CASSSRGRGFFEQFF. The CDR3 DNA is TGTGCCAGCAGTTCGCGCGGGAGGGGGTTCTTTGAGCAGTTCTTC.

The CDR3 spells CASRQAYSGANVLTF. The CDR3 bases are TGTGCCAGCAGACAGGCCTACTCTGGGGCCAACGTCCTGACTTTC. The chain employs TRBV27 and TRBJ2-6; D possibly corresponds to TRBD1 (5 bases). This CDR3 is built from 15 residues. V gave up 6 bases and J gave up 0 bases, with 9 bases separating them. Germline-derived CDR1 and CDR2 are MNHEY and SMNVEV (reference sequence).

The chain employs TRBV3-1 (or the pseudogene TRBV3-2) and TRBJ2-7; D is possibly TRBD2 (5 bases). Between the trimmed V and J ends, which lost 4 bases and 0 bases, there was a span of 22 bases. This CDR3 comprises 18 residues. In germline, CDR1 is LGHDT, CDR2 YNNKEL (reference sequence). Here the CDR3 reads CASSRKRGTSFSSYEQYF. The CDR3 nucleotides read TGTGCCAGCAGCCGCAAACGAGGAACTAGTTTCAGCTCCTACGAGCAGTACTTC.

The chain links TRBV4-1 to TRBJ1-4; D call uncertain. CDR1 is MGHRA and CDR2 is YSYEKL in the germline V gene. V dropped 0 bases and J dropped 5 bases, with 10 bases sitting between them. CDR3 size: 15 residues. CDR3 residues: CASSQDREENEKLFF. The CDR3 nucleotides read TGCGCCAGCAGCCAAGATCGGGAAGAAAATGAAAAACTGTTTTTT.

The V and J genes are TRBV5-1 and TRBJ1-4; perhaps TRBD1 as D (5 bases). The CDR3 runs 15 residues. V gave up 0 bases and J gave up 6 bases, with 12 bases separating them. Looked up from germline, CDR1 is SGHRS and CDR2 is YFSETQ. The CDR3 DNA reads as TGCGCCAGCAGCTTGGCCGGGGGGGAGTATGAAAAACTGTTTTTT. Its translation is CASSLAGGEYEKLFF. Drawing the rest from reference TRBV5-1 and TRBJ1-4, the complete variable domain is KAGVTQTPRYLIKTRGQQVTLSCSPISGHRSVSWYQQTPGQGLQFLFEYFSETQRNKGNFPGRFSGRQFSNSRSEMNVSTLELGDSALYLCASSLAGGEYEKLFFGSGTQLSVL.